The entry below describes one T cell receptor beta chain. This clone has at least ten counts. This clone's antigen is unknown. No quality values exist for individual bases; no much larger clone is one base distant. This record comes from a study of metastatic and nonmetastatic thyroid tumors (dated by TCRdb to about 2020). With regard to the full study: Repertoires from peripheral blood and from tumor or nodule tissue samples of malignant and benign thyroid patients were compared. What the study reported, not specific to this receptor: In both blood and tumor samples, malignant tumors were reported to have significantly higher TCR beta diversity than benign nodules.

The CDR3 spans 15 residues, from the cysteine through the phenylalanine. Only the CDR3 portion is preserved as DNA: 45 bases, with reading frame beginning at the first base. Trimming removed 4 bases from V and 3 bases from J; the gene matches leave 4 bases unexplained. Looking up the germline V gene yields CDR1 MNHEY and CDR2 SVGEGT. No treatment had been received by any patient before thyroid surgery. Using T-cell receptor beta sequencing, the study looked back at clinical samples from patients collected from the early 2010s to the late 2010s. Library preparation used PCR. TCRdb records Illumina HiSeq 4000 as the sequencer. The TCR beta-chain CDR3 region of each patient was profiled by high-throughput sequencing. On the study's bioinformatics: CDR3 differences across clinicopathological groups were used to build a classifier for discriminating distant-metastatic papillary thyroid cancer patients. To measure repertoire diversity the researchers used the Shannon index, while the Morisita-Horn index served to gauge how similar the tumor and blood repertoires were. TCRdb reprocessed the public reads (quality trimming at Q25 with fastp, clone calling with MiXCR) and kept in-frame beta chains. It is TCRdb's table, rather than the study itself, that gives the V and J calls and clone size. Here the sample has tens of thousands of clones; about 17% occur a single time. Approximately 10% of the sample is held by the ten biggest clonotypes.

This chain is built from TRBV6-2 or TRBV6-3 and TRBJ2-3, with 10 central nucleotides matching TRBD2. This sequence was found in a female donor with papillary thyroid cancer or a benign thyroid nodule (not recorded which). Some clones in this sample may be carry-over from other donors' samples. Sequences were obtained from tumor tissue. CDR3 loop: CASSSGTSATDTQYF. The DNA reads TGTGCCAGCAGTTCCGGGACTAGCGCGACAGATACGCAGTATTTT.